The 13 T cell receptor beta chains below were found in one sample sequenced in a study of cytomegalovirus exposure and HLA in healthy donors. 60 Vbeta and 13 Jbeta primers were used in PCR. Generated by immunoSEQ multiplex PCR, the TCRdb table keeps only in-frame clones and is missing some. The profile shows 130,000 to 150,000 clones, 70% to 85% of them singletons. Input material: PBMCs. The receptors derive from a woman aged 60-75 years in good health and CMV-seropositive.

V is TRBV30 and J is TRBJ2-7; weak D call: TRBD2 (6 bases). V gave up 4 bases and J gave up 1 base, with 14 bases separating them. Germline lookup yields CDR1 GTSNPN and CDR2 SVGIG (reference sequence). This CDR3 is built from 14 residues. CDR3 sequence: CAWTQAGLSYEQYF. The CDR3 DNA is TGTGCCTGGACGCAAGCGGGCCTGTCCTACGAGCAGTACTTC. Combining the CDR3 with reference TRBV30 and TRBJ2-7 gives the whole variable domain SQTIHQWPATLVQPVGSPLSLECTVEGTSNPNLYWYRQAAGRGLQLLFYSVGIGQISSEVPQNLSASRPQDRQFILSSKKLLLSDSGFYLCAWTQAGLSYEQYFGPGTRLTVT.

This chain joins TRBV5-6 and TRBJ2-7; no clear D. The germline V gene encodes CDR1 SGHDT and CDR2 YYEEEE. The CDR3 extends over 12 amino acids. V lost 0 bases to trimming and J lost 3 bases, with 4 bases between them. The CDR3 DNA follows: TGTGCCAGCAGCTTGGGACACTACGAGCAGTACTTC. Translated: CASSLGHYEQYF. Based on the CDR3 plus reference TRBV5-6 and TRBJ2-7, the full variable domain is DAGVTQSPTHLIKTRGQQVTLRCSPKSGHDTVSWYQQALGQGPQFIFQYYEEEERQRGNFPDRFSGHQFPNYSSELNVNALLLGDSALYLCASSLGHYEQYFGPGTRLTVT.

This chain connects TRBV4-1 to TRBJ2-2; D might be TRBD1 (6 bases). CDR3 size: 17 residues. CDR1 and CDR2 (germline): MGHRA, YSYEKL. V was trimmed by 4 bases and J by 4 bases, leaving 19 bases between them. The CDR3 DNA is TGCGCCAGCAGCCCCTCAGGGGTTGGGGGTAGCACCGGGGAGCTGTTTTTT. Translated, it gives CASSPSGVGGSTGELFF.

This clone occurred a few times. The rearrangement joins TRBV4-2 to TRBJ2-5; possible D gene TRBD1, 5 bases. The CDR3 runs 15 residues. Per germline, CDR1 LGHNA and CDR2 YNFKEQ. Trimming removed 1 base at V and 1 base at J, with 10 bases between. The CDR3 is CASSQVMQGQETQYF. The CDR3 bases are TGTGCCAGCAGCCAAGTAATGCAGGGCCAAGAGACCCAGTACTTC.

The CDR3 sequence is CASSRLGVGNTIYF. The CDR3 DNA reads as TGTGCCAGCAGCCGCCTCGGGGTAGGAAACACCATATATTTT. This rearrangement joins TRBV7-2 to TRBJ1-3; no reliable D call. This CDR3 spans 14 amino acids. The germline gives CDR1 SGHTA, CDR2 FQGNSA. The V end lost 5 bases, the J end lost 4 bases, and 12 bases lay between the germline ends.

The CDR3: CASSPGTGDYEQYF. CDR3 nucleotides: TGTGCCAGTAGCCCCGGGACAGGGGACTACGAGCAGTACTTC. This chain links TRBV19 with TRBJ2-7; 10 nucleotides line up with TRBD1. The CDR3 is made up of 14 amino acids. V lost 6 bases, J lost 3 bases, and 5 bases stayed unmatched. The germline gives CDR1 LNHDA, CDR2 SQIVND (reference sequence). Full variable domain (remainder filled in from reference TRBV19 and TRBJ2-7): DGGITQSPKYLFRKEGQNVTLSCEQNLNHDAMYWYRQDPGQGLRLIYYSQIVNDFQKGDIAEGYSVSREKKESFPLTVTSAQKNPTAFYLCASSPGTGDYEQYFGPGTRLTVT.

The CDR3 DNA follows: TGCAGCGTCGGACAGGGAACCTACGAGCAGTACTTC. This encodes CSVGQGTYEQYF. The V and J genes are TRBV29-1 and TRBJ2-5, with TRBD1 identical over 8 bases. The J call may be in error: the DNA end matches TRBJ2-7 better. The CDR3 is 12 amino acids. Germline assignment: CDR1 SQVTM and CDR2 ANQGSEA.

Only one count was recorded for this clone. The chain has TRBV7-2 and TRBJ2-3, with no clear D. CDR3 length: 14 residues. CDR1 and CDR2 from the germline V gene are SGHTA and FQGNSA. With 0 bases removed from V and 4 bases from J, the gap between germline ends came to 8 bases. In DNA, the CDR3 is TGTGCCAGCAGCTTAGCGCCGCAGGCAGATACGCAGTATTTT. This translates into CASSLAPQADTQYF.

The V and J genes are TRBV7-3 and TRBJ1-5; D not resolved. This CDR3 comprises 12 residues. Germline V gene sequence: CDR1 SGHTA, CDR2 FQGTGA. Trimming took off 6 bases at V and 6 bases at J, with 9 bases between the two ends. The CDR3 protein is CASRLAVQPQHF. CDR3 nucleotides: TGTGCCAGCAGGTTGGCTGTTCAGCCCCAGCATTTT.

V is TRBV27 and J is TRBJ2-7; tentatively, D is TRBD2 (5 bases). The V end lost 1 base, the J end lost 4 bases, and 11 bases lay between the germline ends. CDR1 MNHEY and CDR2 SMNVEV come from the germline V gene (reference sequence). This CDR3 region has 14 residues. CDR3 residues: CASSLYGVSYEQYF. DNA of the CDR3: TGTGCCAGCAGTTTATACGGGGTCTCATACGAGCAGTACTTC.

The V gene is TRBV30, the J gene TRBJ1-1, with D possibly being TRBD1 (5 bases). Germline CDR1 GTSNPN, CDR2 SVGIG (reference sequence). V was trimmed by 0 bases and J by 1 base, leaving 9 bases between them. The CDR3 spans 14 residues. CDR3 DNA sequence: TGTGCCTGGAGTGTAACCAGGGAGAACACTGAAGCTTTCTTT. This encodes CAWSVTRENTEAFF.

The chain employs TRBV6-5 and TRBJ2-1, with TRBD2 as a possible D gene (7 bases). V was shortened by 10 bases and J by 5 bases, with 15 bases between the two germline ends. The germline gives CDR1 MNHEY, CDR2 SVGAGI. This CDR3 is built from 13 residues. The CDR3 bases are TGTGCCACTTCCGGGGGGCCAAACAATGAGCAGTTCTTC. Translated: CATSGGPNNEQFF.

The chain employs TRBV7-2 and TRBJ2-7; TRBD2 aligns across 13 bases. Germline assignment: CDR1 SGHTA and CDR2 FQGNSA. V gave up 5 bases and J gave up 6 bases; unmatched junction bases: 1. CDR3 length: 13 amino acids. The CDR3, as DNA: TGTGCCAGCAGCCGGACTAGCGGGAGCGAGCAGTACTTC. Its translation: CASSRTSGSEQYF.